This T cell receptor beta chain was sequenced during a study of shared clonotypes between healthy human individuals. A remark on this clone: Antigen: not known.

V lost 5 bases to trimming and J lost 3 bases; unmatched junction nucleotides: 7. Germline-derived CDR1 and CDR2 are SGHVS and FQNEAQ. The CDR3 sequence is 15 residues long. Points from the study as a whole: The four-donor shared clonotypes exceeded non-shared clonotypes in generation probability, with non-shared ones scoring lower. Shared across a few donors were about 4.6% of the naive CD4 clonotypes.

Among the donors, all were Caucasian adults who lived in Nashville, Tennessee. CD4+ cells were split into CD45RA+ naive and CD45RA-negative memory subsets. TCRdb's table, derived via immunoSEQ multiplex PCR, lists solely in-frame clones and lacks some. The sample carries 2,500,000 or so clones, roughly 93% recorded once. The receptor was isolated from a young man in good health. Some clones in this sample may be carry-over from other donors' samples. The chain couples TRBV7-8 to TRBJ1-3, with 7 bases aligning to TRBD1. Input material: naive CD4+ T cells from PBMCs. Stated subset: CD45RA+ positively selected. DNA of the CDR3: TGTGCCAGCAGCACCTACAGGGGTCGTGGAAACACCATATATTTT. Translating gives CASSTYRGRGNTIYF.